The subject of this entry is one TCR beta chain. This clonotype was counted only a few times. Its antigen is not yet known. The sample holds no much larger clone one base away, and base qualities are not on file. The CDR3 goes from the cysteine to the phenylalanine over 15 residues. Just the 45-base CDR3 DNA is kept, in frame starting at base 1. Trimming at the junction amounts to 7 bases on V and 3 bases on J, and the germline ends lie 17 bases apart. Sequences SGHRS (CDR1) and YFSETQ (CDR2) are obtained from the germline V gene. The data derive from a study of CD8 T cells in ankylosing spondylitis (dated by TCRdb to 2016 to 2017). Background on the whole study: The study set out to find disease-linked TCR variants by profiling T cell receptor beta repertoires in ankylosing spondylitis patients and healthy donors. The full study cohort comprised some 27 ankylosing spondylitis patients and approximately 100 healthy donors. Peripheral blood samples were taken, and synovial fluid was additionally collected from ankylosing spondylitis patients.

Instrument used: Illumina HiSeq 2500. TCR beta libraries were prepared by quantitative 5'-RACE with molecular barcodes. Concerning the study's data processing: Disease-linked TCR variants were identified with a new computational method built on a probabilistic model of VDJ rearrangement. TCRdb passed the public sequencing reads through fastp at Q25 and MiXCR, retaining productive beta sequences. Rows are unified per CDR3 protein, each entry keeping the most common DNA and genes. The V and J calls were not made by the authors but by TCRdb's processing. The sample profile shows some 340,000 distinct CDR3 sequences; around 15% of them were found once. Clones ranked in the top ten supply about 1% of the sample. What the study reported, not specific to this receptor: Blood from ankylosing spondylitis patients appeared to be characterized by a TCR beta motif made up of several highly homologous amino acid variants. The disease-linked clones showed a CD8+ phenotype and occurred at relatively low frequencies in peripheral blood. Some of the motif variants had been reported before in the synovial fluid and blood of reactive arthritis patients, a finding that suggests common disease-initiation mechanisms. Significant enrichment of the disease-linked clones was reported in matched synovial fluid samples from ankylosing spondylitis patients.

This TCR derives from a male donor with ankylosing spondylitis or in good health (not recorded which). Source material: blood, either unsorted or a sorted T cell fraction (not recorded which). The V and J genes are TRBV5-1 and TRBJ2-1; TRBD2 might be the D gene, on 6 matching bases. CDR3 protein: CASSPIAEGYNEQFF. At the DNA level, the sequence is TGCGCCAGCTCCCCTATAGCGGAGGGCTACAATGAGCAGTTCTTC.